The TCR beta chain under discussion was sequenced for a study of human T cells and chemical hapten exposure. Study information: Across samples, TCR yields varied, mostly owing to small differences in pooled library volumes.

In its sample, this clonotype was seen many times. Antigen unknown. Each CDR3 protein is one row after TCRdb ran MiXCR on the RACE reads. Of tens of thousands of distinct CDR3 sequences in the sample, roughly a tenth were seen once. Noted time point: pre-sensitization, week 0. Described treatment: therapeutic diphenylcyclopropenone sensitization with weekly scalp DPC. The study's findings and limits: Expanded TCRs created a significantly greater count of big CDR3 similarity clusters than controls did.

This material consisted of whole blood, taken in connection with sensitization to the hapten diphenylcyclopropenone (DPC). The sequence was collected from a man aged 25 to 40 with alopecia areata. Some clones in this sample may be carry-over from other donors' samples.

The CDR3, as DNA: TGTGCCAGCAGCTTAAAGCAGACCGGGGAGCTGTTTTTT. Protein product: CASSLKQTGELFF. The genes are TRBV7-6 and TRBJ2-2; D remains ambiguous. Trimming cost V 2 bases and J 5 bases, with 6 bases left between them. The CDR3 loop spans 13 amino acids. The germline V gene encodes CDR1 SGHVS and CDR2 FNYEAQ.